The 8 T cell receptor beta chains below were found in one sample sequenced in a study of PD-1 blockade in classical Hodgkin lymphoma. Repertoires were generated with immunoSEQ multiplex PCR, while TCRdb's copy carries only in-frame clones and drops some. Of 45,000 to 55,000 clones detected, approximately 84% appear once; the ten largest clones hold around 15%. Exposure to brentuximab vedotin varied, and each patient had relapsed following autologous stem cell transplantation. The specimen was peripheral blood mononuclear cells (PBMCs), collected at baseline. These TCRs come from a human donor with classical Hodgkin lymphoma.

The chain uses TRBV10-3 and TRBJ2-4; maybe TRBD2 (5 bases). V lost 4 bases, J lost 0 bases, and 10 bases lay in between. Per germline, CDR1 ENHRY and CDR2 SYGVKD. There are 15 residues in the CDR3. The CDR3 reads CAISVAGLAKNIQYF. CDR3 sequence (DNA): TGTGCCATCAGTGTCGCCGGACTAGCCAAAAACATTCAGTACTTC.

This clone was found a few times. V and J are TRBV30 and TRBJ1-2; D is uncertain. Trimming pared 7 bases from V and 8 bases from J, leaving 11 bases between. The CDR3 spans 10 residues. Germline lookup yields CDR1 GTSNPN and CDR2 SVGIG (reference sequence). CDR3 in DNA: TGTGCCTCATCGGTAGACGGCTACACCTTC. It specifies CASSVDGYTF. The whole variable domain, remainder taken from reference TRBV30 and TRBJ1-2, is SQTIHQWPATLVQPVGSPLSLECTVEGTSNPNLYWYRQAAGRGLQLLFYSVGIGQISSEVPQNLSASRPQDRQFILSSKKLLLSDSGFYLCASSVDGYTFGSGTRLTVV.

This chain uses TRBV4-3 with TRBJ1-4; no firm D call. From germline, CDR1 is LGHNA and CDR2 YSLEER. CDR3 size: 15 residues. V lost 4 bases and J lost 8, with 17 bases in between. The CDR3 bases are TGCGCCAGCAGCCCACGACCACTGTTAGGCGAAAAACTGTTTTTT. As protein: CASSPRPLLGEKLFF.

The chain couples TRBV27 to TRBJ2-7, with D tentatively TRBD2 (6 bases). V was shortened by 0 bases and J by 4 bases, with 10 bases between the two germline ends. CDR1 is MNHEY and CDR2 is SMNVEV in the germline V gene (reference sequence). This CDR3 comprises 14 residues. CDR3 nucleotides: TGTGCCAGCAGTTTATCGGGGGGTCCTTACGAGCAGTACTTC. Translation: CASSLSGGPYEQYF.

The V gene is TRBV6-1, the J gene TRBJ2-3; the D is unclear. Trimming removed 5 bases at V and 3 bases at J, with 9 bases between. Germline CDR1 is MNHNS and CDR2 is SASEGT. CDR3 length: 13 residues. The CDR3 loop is CASSPSLTDTQYF. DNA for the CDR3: TGTGCCAGCAGTCCGTCCCTTACAGATACGCAGTATTTT.

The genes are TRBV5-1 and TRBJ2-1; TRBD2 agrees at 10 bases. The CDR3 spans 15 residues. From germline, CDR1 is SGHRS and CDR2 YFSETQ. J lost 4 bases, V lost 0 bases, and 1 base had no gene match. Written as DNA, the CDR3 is TGCGCCAGCAGCTTGGCTAGCGGGAGATACAATGAGCAGTTCTTC. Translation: CASSLASGRYNEQFF.

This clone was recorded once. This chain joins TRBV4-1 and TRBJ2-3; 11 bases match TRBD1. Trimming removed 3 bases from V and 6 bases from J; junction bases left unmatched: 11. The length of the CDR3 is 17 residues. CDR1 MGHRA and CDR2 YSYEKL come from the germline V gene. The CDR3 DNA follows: TGCGCCAGCAGCCAGATTATCGGACAGGGGGCATGGGATACGCAGTATTTT. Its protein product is CASSQIIGQGAWDTQYF.

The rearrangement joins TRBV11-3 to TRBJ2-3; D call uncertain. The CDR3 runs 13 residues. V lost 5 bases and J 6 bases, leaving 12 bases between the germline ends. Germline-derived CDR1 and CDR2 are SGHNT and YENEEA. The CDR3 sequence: CASSLLYGDTQYF. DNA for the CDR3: TGTGCCAGCAGCCTTCTTTACGGTGATACGCAGTATTTT. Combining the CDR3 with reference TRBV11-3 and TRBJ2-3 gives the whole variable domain EAGVVQSPRYKIIEKKQPVAFWCNPISGHNTLYWYLQNLGQGPELLIRYENEEAVDDSQLPKDRFSAERLKGVDSTLKIQPAELGDSAVYLCASSLLYGDTQYFGPGTRLTVL.